Described below is a single TCR beta chain sequence and its context. Being one base from a much bigger clone, this may be a read error. CDR3 size: 15 residues. Germline V gives CDR1 SEHNR, CDR2 FQNEAQ (reference sequence). Losses at the gene ends were 0 bases for V and 5 bases for J; bases not matched to a gene: 6. These data are taken from a study of molecular identifiers for immune sequencing clone quantification. Generation of bulk TCR libraries relied on previously described methods and listed TCR primers. Each CDR3 protein gets one entry after TCRdb re-called the PCR reads with MiXCR. This table has some 320,000 distinct CDR3 sequences, over 20% appearing once.

This chain joins TRBV7-9 and TRBJ2-5; 7 bases line up with TRBD2. The TCR was taken from a human donor in good health. Some libraries in this study had Jurkat cell RNA spiked in. Sequencing was carried out using naive CD8+ T cells from blood, with Jurkat cell RNA spiked in. Subset indicated: FACS-sorted CD8+CD4-CCR7+CD45RA+ naive T cells. CDR3 region: CASSLAILAPETQYF. The CDR3 DNA reads as TGTGCCAGCAGCTTAGCGATACTAGCGCCGGAGACCCAGTACTTC. The whole variable domain, filled in from reference TRBV7-9 and TRBJ2-5, reads DTGVSQNPRHKITKRGQNVTFRCDPISEHNRLYWYRQTLGQGPEFLTYFQNEAQLEKSRLLSDRFSAERPKGSFSTLEIQRTEQGDSAMYLCASSLAILAPETQYFGPGTRLLVL.